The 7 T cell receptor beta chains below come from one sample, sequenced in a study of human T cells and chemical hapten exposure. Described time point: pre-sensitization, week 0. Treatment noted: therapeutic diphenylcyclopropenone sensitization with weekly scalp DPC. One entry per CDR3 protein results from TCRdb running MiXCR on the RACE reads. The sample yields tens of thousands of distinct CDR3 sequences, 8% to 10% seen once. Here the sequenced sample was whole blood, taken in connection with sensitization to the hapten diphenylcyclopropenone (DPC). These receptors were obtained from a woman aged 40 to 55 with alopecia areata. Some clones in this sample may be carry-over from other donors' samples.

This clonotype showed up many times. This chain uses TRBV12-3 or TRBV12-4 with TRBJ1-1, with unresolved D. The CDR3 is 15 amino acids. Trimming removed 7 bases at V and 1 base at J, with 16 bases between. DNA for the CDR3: TGTGCCAGCACCAAACCGGGGTTTACGAACACTGAAGCTTTCTTT. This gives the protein CASTKPGFTNTEAFF.

DNA of the CDR3: TGTGCCAGCAGTAAAGTGGACAGGGGGCCTCAGCCCCAGCATTTT. Translated, it gives CASSKVDRGPQPQHF. The rearrangement links TRBV6-2 or TRBV6-3 to TRBJ1-5, with 11 positions matching TRBD1. Germline V lookup: CDR1 MNHEY, CDR2 SVGEGT. The V gene end was trimmed by 5 bases and the J gene end by 6 bases; junction bases not matched to a gene: 6. The CDR3 has 15 amino acids.

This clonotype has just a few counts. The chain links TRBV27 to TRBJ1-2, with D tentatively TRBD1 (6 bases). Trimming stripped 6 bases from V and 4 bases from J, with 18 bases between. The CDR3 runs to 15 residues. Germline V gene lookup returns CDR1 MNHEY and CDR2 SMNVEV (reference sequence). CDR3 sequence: CASRNTGQPGYGYTF. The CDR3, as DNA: TGTGCCAGCAGAAACACGGGACAACCCGGCTATGGCTACACCTTC.

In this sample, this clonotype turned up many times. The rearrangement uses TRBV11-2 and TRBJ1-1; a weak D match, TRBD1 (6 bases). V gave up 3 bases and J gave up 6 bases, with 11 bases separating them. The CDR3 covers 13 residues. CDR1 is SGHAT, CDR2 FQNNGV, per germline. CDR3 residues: CASSFTGAPEAFF. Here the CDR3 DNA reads TGTGCCAGCAGCTTTACGGGGGCCCCTGAAGCTTTCTTT.

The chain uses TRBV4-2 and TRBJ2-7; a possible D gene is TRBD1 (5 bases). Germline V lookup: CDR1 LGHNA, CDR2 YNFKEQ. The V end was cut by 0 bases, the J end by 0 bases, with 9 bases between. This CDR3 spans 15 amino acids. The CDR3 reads CASSQDRGGSYEQYF. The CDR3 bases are TGTGCCAGCAGCCAAGATAGGGGCGGCTCCTACGAGCAGTACTTC.

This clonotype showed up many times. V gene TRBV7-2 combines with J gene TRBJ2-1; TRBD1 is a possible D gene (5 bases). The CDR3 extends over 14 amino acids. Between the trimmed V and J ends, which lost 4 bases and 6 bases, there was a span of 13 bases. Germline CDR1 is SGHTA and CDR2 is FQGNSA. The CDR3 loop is CASSYPRRGNEQFF. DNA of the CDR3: TGTGCCAGCAGCTACCCCCGAAGGGGCAATGAGCAGTTCTTC. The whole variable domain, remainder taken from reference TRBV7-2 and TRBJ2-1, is GAGVSQSPSNKVTEKGKDVELRCDPISGHTALYWYRQSLGQGLEFLIYFQGNSAPDKSGLPSDRFSAERTGGSVSTLTIQRTQQEDSAVYLCASSYPRRGNEQFFGPGTRLTVL.

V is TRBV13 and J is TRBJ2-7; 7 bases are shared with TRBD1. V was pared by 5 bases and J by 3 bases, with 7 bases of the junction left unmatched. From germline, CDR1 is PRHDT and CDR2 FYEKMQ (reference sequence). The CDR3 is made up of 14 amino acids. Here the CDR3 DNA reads TGTGCCAGCAGCGCCGATCGGGACAGCTACGAGCAGTACTTC. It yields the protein CASSADRDSYEQYF.